This T cell receptor (beta chain) was found in a study of T-cell memory formation after mild COVID-19. About the research overall: TCR clusters showed largely donor specificity.

The CDR3 has 13 amino acids. Trimming stripped 5 bases from V and 4 bases from J, with 11 bases between. CDR1 LNHNV and CDR2 YYDKDF come from the germline V gene (reference sequence). A few counts support this clonotype. Its antigen is still unknown. TCRdb recomputed calls from the 5' RACE reads with MiXCR, one row per CDR3 protein. This sample has about 470,000 distinct CDR3 sequences; around a quarter occur once, and the top ten carry approximately 13%. Study results and limitations: Still unconfirmed is whether the second-wave clones peaking on day 37 recognized SARS-CoV-2. Clones contracting across day 15 to 85 had a balanced CD4/CD8 profile; later expanding clones leaned CD4+.

This TCR came from an adult woman who had mild COVID-19 (a few samples of this study predate the infection). Cell type and time point are not known. Material for sequencing was PBMCs or a T cell subset sorted from them (not recorded which). The chain combines TRBV15 with TRBJ1-2; tentative D call: TRBD1 (5 bases). The CDR3: CATSVGGGYGYTF. The CDR3 nucleotides are TGTGCCACCAGCGTGGGGGGAGGCTATGGCTACACCTTC.